The clone carrying this T cell receptor beta chain was seen only a few times. The antigen is not known. This sample is drawn from a study of vaccination effects on CD4 cells after COVID-19. Pools of viral peptides were used by the ViraFEST assay to expand antigen-specific CD4+ T cells ahead of sequencing. When 10 to 11 days of culture had elapsed, CD4+ T cells were isolated. This person's SARS-CoV-2 infection, confirmed by PCR, occurred between March and December 2020. The authors exchanged half the medium for IL-2 medium on days 3 and 7. Per the germline V gene, CDR1 is SGHRS and CDR2 is YFSETQ. The CDR3 has 16 residues. The J segment lost 1 base and the V segment lost 4 bases, leaving 4 bases of the junction unmatched. Produced via immunoSEQ multiplex PCR; TCRdb's table is partial and in-frame only. The sample gives about 70,000 clones, 60% to 75% of which show up once; about 4.7% is in the top ten.

Sequenced here: CD4+ T cells from PBMCs cultured with HIV peptides, sampled before COVID-19 vaccination. The subset here: HIV-1 Nef peptide pool negative control/reference culture. The chain couples TRBV5-1 to TRBJ2-1, with 11 bases matching TRBD2. This clonotype was obtained from a human donor who had a prior SARS-CoV-2 infection. CDR3 residues: CASSPRLAGSYNEQFF. For the CDR3, the DNA is TGCGCCAGCAGCCCCCGACTAGCGGGATCCTACAATGAGCAGTTCTTC.